This passage covers 19 T cell receptor beta chains from one sample sequenced in a study of T cells in narcolepsy. The method was immunoSEQ multiplex PCR; TCRdb's version includes in-frame clones alone and lacks a portion of them. The sample lists tens of thousands of clones; approximately 86% were seen once. The sequenced sample consisted of CD45RA- memory CD4+ T cells from PBMCs. The receptors here all came from a human donor with narcolepsy.

J is TRBJ2-3 and V is TRBV11-2, with D tentatively TRBD2 (5 bases). The CDR3 runs to 13 residues. From germline, CDR1 is SGHAT and CDR2 FQNNGV. The V end lost 4 bases, the J end lost 2 bases, and 7 bases lay between the germline ends. The DNA of the CDR3 is TGTGCCAGCAGCTCGGGGATCACAGATACGCAGTATTTT. Its protein is CASSSGITDTQYF.

The rearrangement uses TRBV11-3 and TRBJ2-5, with 7 bases identical to TRBD1. Trimming cost V 0 bases and J 2 bases; bases outside gene matches: 15. The CDR3 is 19 residues long. The germline CDR1 and CDR2 sequences are SGHNT and YENEEA. The CDR3 loop is CASSLDNRQGGPQQETQYF. Here the CDR3 DNA reads TGTGCCAGCAGCTTAGATAATAGACAGGGTGGTCCACAACAAGAGACCCAGTACTTC.

The CDR3 DNA follows: TGTGCCAGCAGTTTGATTGGTCCTCTAGGCGTCCCAGATACGCAGTATTTT. Protein product: CASSLIGPLGVPDTQYF. The chain combines TRBV28 with TRBJ2-3, with D unresolved. Germline lookup yields CDR1 MDHEN and CDR2 SYDVKM. CDR3 length: 17 amino acids. Deletions cut 3 bases from V and 4 bases from J, with 20 bases between.

J is TRBJ1-2 and V is TRBV6-5; D is unresolved. Germline CDR1 is MNHEY and CDR2 is SVGAGI. Trimming shortened V by 2 bases and J by 5 bases, and 12 bases separated the two germline ends. The CDR3 length is 14 residues. Written as DNA, the CDR3 is TGTGCCAGCAGTTACGATTCGAGCAGATATGGCTACACCTTC. This encodes CASSYDSSRYGYTF.

Here the CDR3 DNA reads TGCGCCAGCAGCTGGGGGGCAGGAGTTGAAAAACTGTTTTTT. Protein sequence: CASSWGAGVEKLFF. The chain recombines TRBV5-1 with TRBJ1-4; perhaps TRBD1 as D (6 bases). The CDR3 consists of 14 residues. Deletions cut 3 bases from V and 7 bases from J, with 13 bases between. CDR1 is SGHRS, CDR2 YFSETQ, per germline.

The CDR3 DNA is TGCAGTGCTTTGAACACCGGGGAGCTGTTTTTT. Translated: CSALNTGELFF. The rearrangement joins TRBV20-1 to TRBJ2-2; D ambiguous. The CDR3 extends over 11 amino acids. The germline CDR1 and CDR2 sequences are DFQATT and SNEGSKA (reference sequence). Deletions cut 5 bases from V and 1 base from J, with 2 bases between.

V gene TRBV7-3 combines with J gene TRBJ2-2; 11 nucleotides match TRBD2. The CDR3 is made up of 15 amino acids. V was clipped by 5 bases and J by 6 bases; unmatched bases: 5. The germline V gene encodes CDR1 SGHTA and CDR2 FQGTGA. The CDR3 nucleotides read TGTGCCAGCAGCCCTGTAGCGGGAGGGCCCGGGGAGCTGTTTTTT. This translates into CASSPVAGGPGELFF.

The chain is built from TRBV7-9 and TRBJ1-2; D call uncertain. Trimming took 3 bases from V and 0 from J, leaving 14 bases between them. The CDR3 is 16 amino acids. Looked up from germline, CDR1 is SEHNR and CDR2 is FQNEAQ (reference sequence). The CDR3 protein is CASSFEEGRANYGYTF. Here the CDR3 DNA reads TGTGCCAGCAGCTTCGAGGAGGGCAGAGCTAACTATGGCTACACCTTC.

This CDR3 is CAIAGQTTNTGELFF. For the CDR3, the DNA is TGTGCCATCGCGGGACAGACCACGAACACCGGGGAGCTGTTTTTT. This sequence joins TRBV10-3 and TRBJ2-2; weak D call: TRBD1 (7 bases). CDR3 length: 15 amino acids. Between the trimmed V and J ends, which lost 8 bases and 0 bases, there was a span of 13 bases. Germline lookup yields CDR1 ENHRY and CDR2 SYGVKD.

This chain uses TRBV21-1 with TRBJ2-7; the D call TRBD2 from the table was never checked on the DNA. TRBV21-1 is a pseudogene segment. CDR3 size: 13 residues. CDR3 sequence reads: CASSKRGGWEQYF. CDR3 nucleotide sequence: TGTGCCAGCAGCAAAAGGGGGGGTTGGGAGCAGTACTTC.

The V call is TRBV15, the J call TRBJ1-2, with D maybe TRBD1 (5 bases). CDR3 length: 13 amino acids. Germline lookup yields CDR1 LNHNV and CDR2 YYDKDF (reference sequence). The V gene lost 2 bases and the J gene lost 3 bases, with 7 bases spanning the gap. CDR3 residues: CATSRSGDYGYTF. The CDR3 DNA reads as TGTGCCACCAGCAGATCGGGGGACTATGGCTACACCTTC. Drawing the rest from reference TRBV15 and TRBJ1-2, the complete variable domain is DAMVIQNPRYQVTQFGKPVTLSCSQTLNHNVMYWYQQKSSQAPKLLFHYYDKDFNNEADTPDNFQSRRPNTSFCFLDIRSPGLGDTAMYLCATSRSGDYGYTFGSGTRLTVV.

This clone was found once. The J gene is TRBJ2-7, the V gene TRBV28, with 12 bases identical to TRBD2. Germline assignment: CDR1 MDHEN and CDR2 SYDVKM. V lost 5 bases, J lost 6 bases, and 8 bases stayed unmatched. This CDR3 region has 15 residues. In nucleotides, the CDR3 is TGTGCCAGCAGTCAGACTAGCGGGGGTGTTGGCGAGCAGTACTTC. This translates into CASSQTSGGVGEQYF.

This clone was detected only once. This chain joins TRBV19 and TRBJ1-2, with 7 bases matching TRBD1. CDR1 is LNHDA, CDR2 SQIVND, per germline (reference sequence). V gave up 7 bases and J gave up 3 bases; unmatched junction bases: 11. This CDR3 comprises 15 residues. The CDR3 nucleotides read TGTGCCAGTAACGATGTGAGGGGGCGCGACTATGGCTACACCTTC. It yields the protein CASNDVRGRDYGYTF.

The chain carries TRBV18 and TRBJ2-1; 11 nucleotides match TRBD1. The CDR3 sequence is 16 residues long. With V trimmed by 5 bases and J by 3 bases, 6 bases remained unmatched. In germline, CDR1 is KGHSH, CDR2 LQKENI. CDR3 sequence (DNA): TGTGCCAGCTCAGACACCGGGACAGGGGGCTACAATGAGCAGTTCTTC. It translates to CASSDTGTGGYNEQFF.

The chain recombines TRBV27 with TRBJ1-5; tentative D call: TRBD1 (5 bases). This CDR3 is 13 amino acids long. Germline-derived CDR1 and CDR2 are MNHEY and SMNVEV (reference sequence). The V end lost 6 bases, the J end lost 6 bases, and 12 bases lay between the germline ends. Here the CDR3 DNA reads TGTGCCAGCAGCACTTTTAGGGGTCAGCCCCAGCATTTT. Amino acids: CASSTFRGQPQHF.

The rearrangement uses TRBV9 and TRBJ2-2; no reliable D call. The CDR3 runs 13 residues. The V gene's germline CDR1 is SGDLS and CDR2 YYNGEE. Trimming removed 0 bases from V and 8 bases from J, with 8 bases in between. The CDR3 DNA sequence: TGTGCCAGCAGCGTAGATGTCCAGGGGGAGCTGTTTTTT. Translation gives CASSVDVQGELFF.

The rearrangement uses TRBV10-3 and TRBJ1-1; 9 nucleotides agree with TRBD1. Germline lookup yields CDR1 ENHRY and CDR2 SYGVKD. V lost 6 bases and J lost 9; bases outside the gene matches: 11. The CDR3 runs to 14 residues. The CDR3, as DNA: TGTGCCATCAGCCTTGAGGGACAGGGAACGAAAGCTTTCTTT. Translating it yields CAISLEGQGTKAFF.

This clone showed up just a few times. The J gene is TRBJ2-7, the V gene TRBV28, with D possibly TRBD1 on 5 matching bases. The germline V gene encodes CDR1 MDHEN and CDR2 SYDVKM. V dropped 3 bases and J dropped 4 bases, with 13 bases sitting between them. CDR3 length equals 14 residues. The CDR3 bases are TGTGCCAGCAGTTTGGGCCCAACAGGTTACGAGCAGTACTTC. Translating gives CASSLGPTGYEQYF.

This clone has only one observation. The chain employs TRBV2 and TRBJ2-3, with TRBD1 identical over 7 bases. Germline trimming cut 6 bases from V and 6 bases from J; bases unmatched to any gene: 6. The length of the CDR3 is 13 residues. Germline-derived CDR1 and CDR2 are SNHLY and FYNNEI. CDR3 sequence: CASRLDRDDTQYF. The CDR3 bases are TGTGCCAGCAGACTAGACAGGGACGATACGCAGTATTTT.